This is a list of T cell receptor beta chains from one sample in a study of blood T cell repertoires in COVID-19. Method: immunoSEQ multiplex PCR; TCRdb's copy keeps in-frame clones and lacks some. The sample holds 200,000 to 250,000 clones, 75% to 90% seen once. The sample comprised PBMCs or T cells enriched from blood (not recorded which). The receptors stem from a woman under 30 in a cohort exposed to, infected with or recovered from COVID-19 (not recorded which). The CDR3 runs from the conserved cysteine through the conserved F or W. A D gene is named only where the DNA matches it firmly. Size values are once, few and many counts, or a class for expanded clones, and some rows have none.

>once|TRBV30|TRBD1|TRBJ1-6
CAWSGDREDSPLHF
TGTGCCTGGAGTGGGGACAGGGAGGATTCACCCCTCCACTTT
>NA|TRBV14|NA|TRBJ1-4
CASSRRLATNEKLFF
TGTGCCAGCAGCCGACGACTGGCAACTAATGAAAAACTGTTTTTT
>few|TRBV11-3|TRBD2|TRBJ2-1
CASSMSGGANEQFF
TGTGCCAGCAGCATGAGCGGGGGGGCCAATGAGCAGTTCTTC
>NA|TRBV4-1|NA|TRBJ2-1
CASSQDLPRYNEQFF
TGCGCCAGCAGCCAAGATTTACCCAGGTACAATGAGCAGTTCTTC
>NA|TRBV9|NA|TRBJ1-2
CASSPIPGGYTF
TGTGCCAGCAGCCCCATTCCGGGGGGCTACACCTTC
>NA|TRBV6-5|NA|TRBJ1-5
CASSYLDGRNQPQHF
TGTGCCAGCAGTTACCTGGACGGGAGAAACCAGCCCCAGCATTTT
>NA|TRBV29-1|TRBD1|TRBJ1-1
CSVDKTGGPEAFF
TGCAGCGTTGACAAAACAGGGGGCCCTGAAGCTTTCTTT
>NA|TRBV6-5|NA|TRBJ1-2
CASINRRGEYGYTF
TGTGCCAGCATCAATCGACGGGGGGAATATGGCTACACCTTC
>NA|TRBV11-2|TRBD1|TRBJ1-1
CASSFGRGRAGRNTEAFF
TGTGCCAGCAGCTTCGGCAGGGGGCGCGCAGGACGGAACACTGAAGCTTTCTTT
>NA|TRBV4-2|NA|TRBJ1-2
CASSQVEGSNYGYTF
TGTGCCAGCAGCCAAGTAGAGGGATCCAACTATGGCTACACCTTC
>NA|TRBV2|TRBD1|TRBJ1-3
CASSERTGENTIYF
TGTGCCAGCAGTGAAAGGACAGGGGAAAACACCATATATTTT
>NA|TRBV9|TRBD2|TRBJ2-1
CASSPQGLARYNEQFF
TGTGCCAGCAGCCCCCAGGGACTAGCGCGTTACAATGAGCAGTTCTTC
>NA|TRBV28|NA|TRBJ1-2
CASSPPGYGYTF
TGTGCCAGCAGCCCCCCGGGCTATGGCTACACCTTC
>once|TRBV5-1|TRBD1|TRBJ2-1
CASSVDRRNEQFF
TGCGCCAGCAGCGTGGACAGGCGGAATGAGCAGTTCTTC
>NA|TRBV19|TRBD1|TRBJ1-5
CASSPRSGDSGRNQPQHF
TGTGCCAGTAGTCCCCGATCTGGGGACAGCGGACGGAATCAGCCCCAGCATTTT
>NA|TRBV11-2|NA|TRBJ1-2
CASSPGRVYGYTF
TGTGCCAGCAGCCCCGGTCGGGTCTATGGCTACACCTTC
>NA|TRBV6-5|TRBD1|TRBJ1-5
CASRKDRVEDQPQHF
TGTGCCAGCAGGAAGGACAGGGTTGAGGATCAGCCCCAGCATTTT
>NA|TRBV7-8|NA|TRBJ2-1
CASSLDRHNEQFF
TGTGCCAGCAGCTTAGACAGACACAATGAGCAGTTCTTC
>once|TRBV4-1|NA|TRBJ1-1
CASSQGIGGAITEAFF
TGCGCCAGCAGCCAAGGAATTGGGGGGGCGATCACTGAAGCTTTCTTT
>NA|TRBV19|TRBD1|TRBJ2-7
CASSPRGRSYEQYF
TGTGCCAGTAGTCCGAGGGGGCGCAGCTACGAGCAGTACTTC
>NA|TRBV18|TRBD1|TRBJ1-4
CASSPRQGQGREKLFF
TGTGCCAGCTCACCACGTCAGGGACAGGGGAGAGAAAAACTGTTTTTT
>NA|TRBV18|NA|TRBJ2-5
CASSPSAEGEQETQYF
TGTGCCAGCTCACCCAGCGCCGAGGGCGAGCAAGAGACCCAGTACTTC
>NA|TRBV6-5|NA|TRBJ1-1
CASTGSNGNTEAFF
TGTGCCAGCACCGGGTCCAATGGGAACACTGAAGCTTTCTTT
>NA|TRBV7-7|NA|TRBJ1-6
CASSPSVDEILSYNSPLHF
TGTGCTAGCAGCCCCAGCGTTGATGAGATTCTCTCCTATAATTCACCCCTCCACTTT
>NA|TRBV5-6|NA|TRBJ1-2
CASSRQDFYGYTF
TGTGCCAGCAGCCGACAGGATTTCTATGGCTACACCTTC
>NA|TRBV27|TRBD1|TRBJ2-2
CATRRGQENTGELFF
TGTGCCACCCGGAGGGGACAGGAAAACACCGGGGAGCTGTTTTTT
>NA|TRBV5-4|NA|TRBJ1-1
CASSLVPAGAEAFF
TGTGCCAGCAGCTTGGTCCCCGCGGGGGCTGAAGCTTTCTTT
>NA|TRBV25-1|TRBD1|TRBJ1-5
CASINRDRDNQPQHF
TGTGCCAGCATAAACCGGGACAGGGACAATCAGCCCCAGCATTTT
>NA|TRBV5-1|TRBD2|TRBJ2-1
CASSLASGRGGYNEQFF
TGCGCCAGCAGCTTGGCCTCGGGTCGGGGGGGCTACAATGAGCAGTTCTTC
>NA|TRBV5-1|NA|TRBJ1-4
CASRRVSGGSNEKLFF
TGCGCCAGCAGGAGGGTGTCGGGGGGAAGTAATGAAAAACTGTTTTTT
>NA|TRBV18|TRBD1|TRBJ2-4
CASSPGTGGIAKNIQYF
TGTGCCAGCTCACCAGGAACAGGGGGCATCGCCAAAAACATTCAGTACTTC
>NA|TRBV18|NA|TRBJ2-1
CASSPSSANEQFF
TGTGCCAGCTCACCTTCTAGCGCCAATGAGCAGTTCTTC
>NA|TRBV4-1|NA|TRBJ2-1
CASSQDGQSSYNEQFF
TGCGCCAGCAGCCAAGATGGACAGAGCTCCTACAATGAGCAGTTCTTC
>NA|TRBV6-5|NA|TRBJ1-1
CASSSLLGTNTEAFF
TGTGCCAGCAGTTCCCTTCTCGGGACAAACACTGAAGCTTTCTTT
>NA|TRBV28|NA|TRBJ1-2
CASSSTQGIYGYTF
TGTGCCAGCAGTTCTACACAGGGTATCTATGGCTACACCTTC
>NA|TRBV3-1/TRBV3-2|NA|TRBJ2-3
CASSQAPDTQYF
TGTGCCAGCAGCCAAGCTCCAGATACGCAGTATTTT
>NA|TRBV29-1|NA|TRBJ1-1
CSVSVNTEAFF
TGCAGCGTGTCCGTGAACACTGAAGCTTTCTTT
>NA|TRBV6-5|NA|TRBJ2-7
CASSYGRDNEQYF
TGTGCCAGCAGTTACGGCAGGGACAACGAGCAGTACTTC